This TCR beta chain was sequenced for a study of blood T cell repertoires in COVID-19. The CDR3 sequence is 16 residues long. Germline V lookup: CDR1 KGHDR, CDR2 SFDVKD. V shed 3 bases, J shed 5 bases, and the junction held 7 bases outside the gene matches. Repertoires were generated with immunoSEQ multiplex PCR, while TCRdb's copy carries only in-frame clones and drops some. Among over 200,000 clones listed, 80% to 90% were seen once. The sequencing sample was made of peripheral blood. The receptor was derived from a woman aged 80 or older with active or convalescent COVID-19. This chain uses TRBV24-1 with TRBJ2-2; 8 nucleotides line up with TRBD1. The CDR3 is CATSDQGGQATGELFF. CDR3 nucleotides: TGTGCCACCAGTGATCAGGGGGGACAGGCTACCGGGGAGCTGTTTTTT.